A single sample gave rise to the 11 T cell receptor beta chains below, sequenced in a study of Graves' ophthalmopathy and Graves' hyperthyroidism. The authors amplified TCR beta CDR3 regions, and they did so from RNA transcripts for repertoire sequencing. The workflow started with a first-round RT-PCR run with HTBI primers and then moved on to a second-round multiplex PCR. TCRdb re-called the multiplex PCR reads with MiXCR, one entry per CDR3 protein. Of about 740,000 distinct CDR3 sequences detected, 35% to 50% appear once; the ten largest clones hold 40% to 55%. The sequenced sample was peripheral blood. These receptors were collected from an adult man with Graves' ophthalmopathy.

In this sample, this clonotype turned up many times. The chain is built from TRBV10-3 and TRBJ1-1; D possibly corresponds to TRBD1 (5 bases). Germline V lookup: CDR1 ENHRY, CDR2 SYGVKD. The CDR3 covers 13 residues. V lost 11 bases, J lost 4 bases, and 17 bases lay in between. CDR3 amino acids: CALRQGASTEAFF. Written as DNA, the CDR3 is TGTGCCCTTCGACAAGGGGCGAGCACTGAAGCTTTCTTT.

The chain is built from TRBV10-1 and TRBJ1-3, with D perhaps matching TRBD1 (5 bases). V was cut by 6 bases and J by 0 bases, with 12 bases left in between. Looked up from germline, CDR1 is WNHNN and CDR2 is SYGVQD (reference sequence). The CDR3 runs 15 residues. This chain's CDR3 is CASRDVGVSGNTIYF. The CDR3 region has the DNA TGCGCCAGCAGAGATGTAGGGGTCTCTGGAAACACCATATATTTT.

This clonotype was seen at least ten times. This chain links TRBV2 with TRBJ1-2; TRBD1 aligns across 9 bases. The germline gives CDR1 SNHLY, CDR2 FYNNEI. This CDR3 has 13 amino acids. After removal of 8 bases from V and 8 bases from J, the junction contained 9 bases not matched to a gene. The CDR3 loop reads CASRTGAAGGYTF. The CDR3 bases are TGTGCCAGCCGGACAGGGGCTGCTGGCGGCTACACCTTC.

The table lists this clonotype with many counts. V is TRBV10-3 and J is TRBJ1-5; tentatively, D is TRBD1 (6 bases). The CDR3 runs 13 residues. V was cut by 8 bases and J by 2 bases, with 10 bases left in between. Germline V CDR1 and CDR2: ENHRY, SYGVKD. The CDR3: CAIAQGGNQPQHF. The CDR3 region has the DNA TGTGCCATCGCACAGGGCGGCAATCAGCCCCAGCATTTT.

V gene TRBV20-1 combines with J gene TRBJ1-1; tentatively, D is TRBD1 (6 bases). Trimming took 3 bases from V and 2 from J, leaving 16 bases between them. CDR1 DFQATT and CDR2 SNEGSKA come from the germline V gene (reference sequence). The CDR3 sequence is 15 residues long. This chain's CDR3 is CSASVASRGNTEAFF. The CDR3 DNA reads TGCAGTGCTAGCGTAGCATCCAGGGGTAACACTGAAGCTTTCTTT.

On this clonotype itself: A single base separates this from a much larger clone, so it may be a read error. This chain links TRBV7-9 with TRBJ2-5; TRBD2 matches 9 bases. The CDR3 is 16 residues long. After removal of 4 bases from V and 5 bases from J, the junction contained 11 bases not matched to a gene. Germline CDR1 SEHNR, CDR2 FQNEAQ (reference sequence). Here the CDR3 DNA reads TGTGCCAGCAGCTCGTCCGGGACTAGCAGACATGAGACCCAGTACTTC. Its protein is CASSSSGTSRHETQYF.

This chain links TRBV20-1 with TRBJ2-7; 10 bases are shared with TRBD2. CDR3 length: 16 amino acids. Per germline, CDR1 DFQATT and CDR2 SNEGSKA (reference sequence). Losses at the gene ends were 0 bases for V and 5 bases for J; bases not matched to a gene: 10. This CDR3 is CSARDFTTSGVNEQYF. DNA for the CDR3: TGCAGTGCTAGAGATTTTACCACTAGCGGGGTCAACGAGCAGTACTTC.

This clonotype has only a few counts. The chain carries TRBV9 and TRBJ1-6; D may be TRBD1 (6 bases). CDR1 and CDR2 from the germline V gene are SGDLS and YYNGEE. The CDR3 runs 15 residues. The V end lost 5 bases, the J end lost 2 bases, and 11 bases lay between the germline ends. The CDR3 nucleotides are TGTGCCAGCAGTTTAGGACAGCCCTATAATTCACCCCTCCACTTT. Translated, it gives CASSLGQPYNSPLHF.

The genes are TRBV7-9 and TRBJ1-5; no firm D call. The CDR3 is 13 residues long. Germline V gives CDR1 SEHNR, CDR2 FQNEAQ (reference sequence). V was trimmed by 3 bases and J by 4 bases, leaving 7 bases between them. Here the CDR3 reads CASSLDWNQPQHF. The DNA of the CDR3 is TGTGCCAGCAGCTTGGATTGGAATCAGCCCCAGCATTTT.

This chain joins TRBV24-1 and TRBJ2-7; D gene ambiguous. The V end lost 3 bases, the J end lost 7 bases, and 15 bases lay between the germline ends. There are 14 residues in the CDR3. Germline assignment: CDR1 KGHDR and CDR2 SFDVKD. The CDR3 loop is CATSDGPPRGEQYF. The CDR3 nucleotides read TGTGCCACCAGTGATGGCCCTCCGCGAGGTGAGCAGTACTTC.

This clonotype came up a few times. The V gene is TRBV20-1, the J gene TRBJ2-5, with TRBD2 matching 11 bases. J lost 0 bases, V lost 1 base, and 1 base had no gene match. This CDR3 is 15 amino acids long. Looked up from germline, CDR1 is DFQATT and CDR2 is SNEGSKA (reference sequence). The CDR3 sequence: CSARASGGYQETQYF. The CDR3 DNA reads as TGCAGTGCTAGAGCTAGCGGGGGGTACCAAGAGACCCAGTACTTC.